The source of this T cell receptor beta chain is a study of cytomegalovirus exposure and HLA in healthy donors. On this clone: What it recognizes is unknown.

Study-level results: Cytomegalovirus-associated status was assigned to 164 TCR beta chains. Confirmation was obtained in vitro that three CMV-associated chains are specific for CMV antigens. The only immune exposure information that was available was CMV serostatus.

V lost 0 bases and J 0 bases, leaving 10 bases between the germline ends. This CDR3 contains 16 residues. The germline CDR1 and CDR2 sequences are SGHTA and FQGNSA. Everyone who donated was a healthy bone marrow donor. It was with 60 Vbeta and 13 Jbeta primers that the PCR ran. Clones were read by immunoSEQ multiplex PCR, and TCRdb kept only the in-frame ones, dropping some. The listing records about 110,000 clones. The rearrangement joins TRBV7-2 to TRBJ2-3; D unresolved. The specimen sequenced was PBMCs. This clonotype was sampled from a middle-aged man in good health and CMV-seronegative. The CDR3 here is CASSLAPGSSTDTQYF. The CDR3 nucleotides read TGTGCCAGCAGCTTAGCACCAGGTTCTAGCACAGATACGCAGTATTTT.